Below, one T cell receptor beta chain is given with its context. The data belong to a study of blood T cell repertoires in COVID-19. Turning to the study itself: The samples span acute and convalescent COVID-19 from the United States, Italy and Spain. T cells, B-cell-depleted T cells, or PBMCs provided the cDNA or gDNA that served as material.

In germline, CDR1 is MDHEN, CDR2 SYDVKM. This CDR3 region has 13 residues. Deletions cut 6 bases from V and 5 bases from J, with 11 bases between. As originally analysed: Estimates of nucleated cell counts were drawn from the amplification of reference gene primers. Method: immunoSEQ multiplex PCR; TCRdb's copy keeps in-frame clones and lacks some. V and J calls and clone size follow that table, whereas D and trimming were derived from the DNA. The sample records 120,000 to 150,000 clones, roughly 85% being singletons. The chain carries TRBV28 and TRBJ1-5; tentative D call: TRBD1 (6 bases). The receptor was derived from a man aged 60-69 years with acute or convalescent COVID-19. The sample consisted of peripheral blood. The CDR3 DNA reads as TGTGCCAGCAGGGACAGCTTCGATCAGCCCCAGCATTTT. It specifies CASRDSFDQPQHF.